This is a list of T cell receptor beta chains from one sample in a study of T cell responses to AZD1222 COVID-19 vaccine. Sequenced by immunoSEQ multiplex PCR; TCRdb stores in-frame clones only, minus some. Of 72,000 or so clones detected, 80% to 90% appear once; the ten largest clones hold 28%. The material was peripheral blood, obtained 28 days after the second AZD1222 dose. Receptor source: an adult who received the AZD1222 COVID-19 vaccine. Both conserved end residues are part of each CDR3. Each record gives: D gene, J gene, V gene, clone size, CDR3 protein, CDR3 DNA. D genes are given only for firm matches. The listing skips clone size in some rows; elsewhere it reads once, few, many or a size class.

D: TRBD2; J: TRBJ2-7; V: TRBV18; size: .; CDR3: CASSPPATSRYEQYF; DNA: TGTGCCAGCTCACCACCGGCGACTAGCAGATACGAGCAGTACTTC
D: .; J: TRBJ1-1; V: TRBV12-3/TRBV12-4; size: .; CDR3: CASSYGAGTEAFF; DNA: TGTGCCAGCAGCTACGGTGCTGGCACTGAAGCTTTCTTT
D: .; J: TRBJ1-5; V: TRBV19; size: .; CDR3: CASSGGLQVPSNQPQHF; DNA: TGTGCCAGTAGTGGGGGACTACAGGTCCCTAGCAATCAGCCCCAGCATTTT
D: .; J: TRBJ2-3; V: TRBV7-3; size: .; CDR3: CASSSSNGHVDTQYF; DNA: TGTGCCAGCAGCTCAAGCAATGGACATGTCGATACGCAGTATTTT
D: TRBD2; J: TRBJ2-7; V: TRBV18; size: .; CDR3: CASSPGIGASGKGHEQYF; DNA: TGTGCCAGCTCACCAGGGATTGGGGCTAGCGGAAAGGGCCACGAGCAGTACTTC
D: .; J: TRBJ2-7; V: TRBV5-4; size: .; CDR3: CASSFDPAGAGEQYF; DNA: TGTGCCAGCAGCTTTGATCCGGCGGGGGCGGGCGAGCAGTACTTC
D: .; J: TRBJ1-2; V: TRBV10-2; size: .; CDR3: CASSASGGFRDGYTF; DNA: TGCGCCAGCAGTGCTTCGGGAGGTTTTCGTGATGGCTACACCTTC
D: .; J: TRBJ1-1; V: TRBV3-1/TRBV3-2; size: .; CDR3: CASSRQDRNTEAFF; DNA: TGTGCCAGCAGCCGACAAGACAGGAACACTGAAGCTTTCTTT
D: .; J: TRBJ1-1; V: TRBV28; size: .; CDR3: CASSRGGTEAFF; DNA: TGTGCCAGCAGTCGGGGAGGCACTGAAGCTTTCTTT
D: .; J: TRBJ1-3; V: TRBV29-1; size: .; CDR3: CSVGQSSGNTIYF; DNA: TGCAGCGTTGGACAGTCCTCTGGAAACACCATATATTTT
D: .; J: TRBJ1-1; V: TRBV20-1; size: .; CDR3: CSASGQGYTEAFF; DNA: TGCAGTGCTAGTGGGCAGGGATACACTGAAGCTTTCTTT
D: TRBD2; J: TRBJ2-1; V: TRBV28; size: once; CDR3: CASRTGTSGKQFF; DNA: TGTGCCAGCAGGACCGGGACTAGCGGGAAGCAGTTCTTC
D: .; J: TRBJ1-6; V: TRBV2; size: .; CDR3: CASSENEINNSPLHF; DNA: TGTGCCAGCAGTGAGAATGAGATCAATAATTCACCCCTCCACTTT
D: .; J: TRBJ1-6; V: TRBV15; size: once; CDR3: CATRRGDSPLHF; DNA: TGTGCCACCAGGAGGGGAGATTCACCCCTCCACTTT
D: .; J: TRBJ1-5; V: TRBV4-1; size: .; CDR3: CASSRALGSQPQHF; DNA: TGCGCCAGCAGCCGCGCCCTGGGCAGTCAGCCCCAGCATTTT
D: .; J: TRBJ2-1; V: TRBV2; size: .; CDR3: CASSEGYNEQFF; DNA: TGTGCCAGCAGTGAAGGTTACAATGAGCAGTTCTTC
D: .; J: TRBJ2-2; V: TRBV5-1; size: .; CDR3: CASSLGLARSNTGELFF; DNA: TGCGCCAGCAGCTTGGGGCTAGCGAGATCGAACACCGGGGAGCTGTTTTTT
D: .; J: TRBJ2-3; V: TRBV5-4; size: .; CDR3: CASSPTRFTDTQYF; DNA: TGTGCCAGCAGCCCGACTCGATTCACAGATACGCAGTATTTT
D: TRBD2; J: TRBJ2-1; V: TRBV27; size: .; CDR3: CASGTPRGVAGEHEQFF; DNA: TGTGCCAGCGGGACCCCCAGGGGAGTAGCGGGAGAGCATGAGCAGTTCTTC
D: .; J: TRBJ2-2; V: TRBV21-1; size: .; CDR3: CASIPGREWPGELFF; DNA: TGTGCCAGCATCCCCGGGAGGGAGTGGCCCGGGGAGCTGTTTTTT
D: .; J: TRBJ2-7; V: TRBV2; size: .; CDR3: CASGEWTAYF; DNA: TGTGCCAGCGGGGAGTGGACGGCCTACTTC
D: TRBD2; J: TRBJ2-7; V: TRBV5-5; size: .; CDR3: CASDGTTYEQYF; DNA: TGTGCCAGCGATGGGACTACCTACGAGCAGTACTTC
D: .; J: TRBJ1-5; V: TRBV7-2; size: .; CDR3: CASSPPPGASNQPQHF; DNA: TGTGCCAGCAGCCCACCCCCAGGGGCGAGCAATCAGCCCCAGCATTTT
D: .; J: TRBJ1-6; V: TRBV6-5; size: .; CDR3: CASREGGPSPLHF; DNA: TGTGCCAGCAGGGAGGGTGGACCTTCACCCCTCCACTTT
D: .; J: TRBJ2-1; V: TRBV27; size: few; CDR3: CASSTYRSYNEQFF; DNA: TGTGCCAGCAGTACATATCGCTCCTACAATGAGCAGTTCTTC
D: TRBD1; J: TRBJ2-5; V: TRBV9; size: .; CDR3: CASSPRDRAVGTQYF; DNA: TGTGCCAGCAGCCCCCGGGACAGGGCAGTGGGGACCCAGTACTTC
D: TRBD1; J: TRBJ2-6; V: TRBV27; size: .; CDR3: CASSRAAGGFSGANVLTF; DNA: TGTGCCAGCAGTCGGGCGGCAGGGGGCTTTTCTGGGGCCAACGTCCTGACTTTC
D: TRBD1; J: TRBJ1-1; V: TRBV5-6; size: .; CDR3: CASSLAARGRQAFF; DNA: TGTGCCAGCAGCTTGGCCGCCAGGGGGCGGCAGGCTTTCTTT
D: .; J: TRBJ2-1; V: TRBV4-1; size: .; CDR3: CASRDWEDEQFF; DNA: TGCGCCAGCAGGGACTGGGAGGATGAGCAGTTCTTC
D: .; J: TRBJ2-1; V: TRBV5-4; size: .; CDR3: CASSPPVGYNEQFF; DNA: TGTGCCAGCAGCCCGCCTGTAGGGTACAATGAGCAGTTCTTC
D: .; J: TRBJ1-2; V: TRBV9; size: .; CDR3: CASSIGTLNYGYTF; DNA: TGTGCCAGCAGCATCGGGACACTTAACTATGGCTACACCTTC
D: .; J: TRBJ1-5; V: TRBV12-5; size: .; CDR3: CASGLWTTRNQPQHF; DNA: TGTGCTAGTGGCCTATGGACCACAAGGAATCAGCCCCAGCATTTT
D: .; J: TRBJ1-3; V: TRBV9; size: .; CDR3: CATSLGGGQGNTIYF; DNA: TGTGCCACCAGCCTAGGGGGGGGGCAAGGAAACACCATATATTTT
D: .; J: TRBJ1-1; V: TRBV14; size: .; CDR3: CASSQDGFRNTEAFF; DNA: TGTGCCAGCAGCCAAGATGGGTTCAGGAACACTGAAGCTTTCTTT
D: .; J: TRBJ2-5; V: TRBV28; size: .; CDR3: CASSLLAETQYF; DNA: TGTGCCAGCAGTTTATTGGCAGAGACCCAGTACTTC
D: .; J: TRBJ1-1; V: TRBV7-3; size: .; CDR3: CASSFRPDAEAFF; DNA: TGTGCCAGCAGCTTCAGACCAGATGCTGAAGCTTTCTTT
D: .; J: TRBJ2-2; V: TRBV5-1; size: .; CDR3: CASAPGDTNTGELFF; DNA: TGCGCCAGCGCCCCCGGTGACACTAACACCGGGGAGCTGTTTTTT
D: TRBD1; J: TRBJ2-1; V: TRBV4-1; size: .; CDR3: CASSQDSRTGSYNEQFF; DNA: TGCGCCAGCAGCCAAGATAGTAGGACAGGCTCCTACAATGAGCAGTTCTTC
D: TRBD2; J: TRBJ2-1; V: TRBV27; size: once; CDR3: CASTPGAGGVSYNEQFF; DNA: TGTGCCAGCACCCCCGGGGCGGGAGGAGTGTCCTACAATGAGCAGTTCTTC
D: TRBD1; J: TRBJ1-1; V: TRBV11-2; size: .; CDR3: CASSFRGANTEAFF; DNA: TGTGCCAGCAGCTTCAGGGGGGCGAACACTGAAGCTTTCTTT
D: .; J: TRBJ1-5; V: TRBV5-1; size: .; CDR3: CASSFGESQPQHF; DNA: TGCGCCAGCAGCTTCGGGGAGAGTCAGCCCCAGCATTTT
D: .; J: TRBJ1-6; V: TRBV7-2; size: .; CDR3: CASSSWTDYNSPLHF; DNA: TGTGCCAGCAGCTCTTGGACGGACTATAATTCACCCCTCCACTTT
D: TRBD1; J: TRBJ2-7; V: TRBV29-1; size: .; CDR3: CSVAGDRQYF; DNA: TGCAGCGTGGCAGGGGACAGGCAGTACTTC
D: TRBD1; J: TRBJ1-4; V: TRBV2; size: .; CDR3: CASKPPGQGNEKLFF; DNA: TGTGCCAGCAAACCTCCGGGACAGGGTAATGAAAAACTGTTTTTT
D: .; J: TRBJ1-4; V: TRBV19; size: .; CDR3: CASSPERGEGGEKLFF; DNA: TGTGCCAGTAGTCCCGAACGTGGGGAGGGCGGTGAAAAACTGTTTTTT
D: .; J: TRBJ1-6; V: TRBV19; size: .; CDR3: CASSITEDSPLHF; DNA: TGTGCCAGTAGTATTACGGAAGATTCACCCCTCCACTTT